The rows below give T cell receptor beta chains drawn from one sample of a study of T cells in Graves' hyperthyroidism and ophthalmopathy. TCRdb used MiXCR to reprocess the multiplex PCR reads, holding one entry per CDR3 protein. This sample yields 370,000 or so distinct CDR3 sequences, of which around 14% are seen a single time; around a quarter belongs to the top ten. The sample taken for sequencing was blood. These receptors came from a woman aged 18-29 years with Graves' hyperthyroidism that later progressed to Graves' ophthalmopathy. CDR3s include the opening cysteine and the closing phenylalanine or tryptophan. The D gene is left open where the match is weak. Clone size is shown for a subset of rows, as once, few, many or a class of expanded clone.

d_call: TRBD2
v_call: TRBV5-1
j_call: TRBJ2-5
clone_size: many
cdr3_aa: CASSSTSGRETQYF
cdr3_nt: TGCGCCAGCAGCTCGACTAGCGGTAGGGAGACCCAGTACTTC

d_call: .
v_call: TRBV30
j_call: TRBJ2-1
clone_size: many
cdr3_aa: CAWSVLGGYDNEQFF
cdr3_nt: TGTGCCTGGAGTGTACTGGGGGGTTACGACAATGAGCAGTTCTTC

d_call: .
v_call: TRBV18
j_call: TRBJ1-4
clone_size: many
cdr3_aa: CASSPQGKEKLFF
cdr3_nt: TGTGCCAGCTCACCACAAGGGAAGGAAAAACTGTTTTTT

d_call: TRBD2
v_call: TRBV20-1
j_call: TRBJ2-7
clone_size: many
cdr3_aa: CSARFGTSGTYEQYF
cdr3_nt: TGCAGTGCTAGATTCGGGACTAGCGGTACCTACGAGCAGTACTTC

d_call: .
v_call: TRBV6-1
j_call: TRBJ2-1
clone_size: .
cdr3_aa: CASSEAWGANEQFF
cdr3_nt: TGTGCCAGCAGTGAAGCGTGGGGGGCGAATGAGCAGTTCTTC

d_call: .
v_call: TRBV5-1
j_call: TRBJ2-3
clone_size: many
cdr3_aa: CASGPQYFTDTQYF
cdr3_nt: TGCGCCAGCGGACCACAGTATTTCACAGATACGCAGTATTTT

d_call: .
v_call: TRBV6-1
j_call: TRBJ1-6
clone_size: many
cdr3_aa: CASRGQLHNSPLHF
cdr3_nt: TGTGCCAGCCGAGGACAGCTTCATAATTCACCCCTCCACTTT

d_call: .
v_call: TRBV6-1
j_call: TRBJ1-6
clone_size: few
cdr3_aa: CASSEWGGYSPLHF
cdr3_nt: TGTGCCAGCAGTGAATGGGGGGGATATTCACCCCTCCACTTT

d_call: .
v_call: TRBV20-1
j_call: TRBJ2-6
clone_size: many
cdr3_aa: CSAEGTDRGANVLTF
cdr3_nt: TGCAGTGCTGAGGGGACGGACCGTGGGGCCAACGTCCTGACTTTC

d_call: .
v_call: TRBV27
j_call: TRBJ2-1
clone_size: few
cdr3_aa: CASSLSAGGVNEQFF
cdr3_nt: TGTGCCAGCAGTTTATCTGCCGGGGGAGTAAATGAGCAGTTCTTC

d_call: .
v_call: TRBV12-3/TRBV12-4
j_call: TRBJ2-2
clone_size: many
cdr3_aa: CASSLGLGTGELFF
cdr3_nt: TGTGCCAGCAGTTTAGGGTTAGGGACCGGGGAGCTGTTTTTT

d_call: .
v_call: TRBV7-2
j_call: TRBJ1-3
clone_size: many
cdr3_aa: CATILQGKSGNTIYF
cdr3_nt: TGTGCCACCATTCTACAAGGGAAGTCTGGAAACACCATATATTTT

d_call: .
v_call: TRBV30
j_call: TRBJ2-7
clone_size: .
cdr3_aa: CAWTAPGLNSCEQYF
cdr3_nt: TGTGCCTGGACCGCCCCGGGACTTAACTCCTGCGAGCAGTACTTC

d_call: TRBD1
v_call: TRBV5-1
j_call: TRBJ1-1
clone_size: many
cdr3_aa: CASSSGQTIEAFF
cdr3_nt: TGCGCCAGCAGCTCGGGACAGACCATTGAAGCTTTCTTT

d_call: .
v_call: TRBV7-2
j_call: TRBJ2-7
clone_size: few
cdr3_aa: CASSPSGFAYEQYF
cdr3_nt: TGTGCCAGCAGCCCAAGCGGGTTTGCCTACGAGCAGTACTTC

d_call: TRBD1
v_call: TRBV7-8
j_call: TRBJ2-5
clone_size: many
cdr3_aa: CASSMTGTRETQYF
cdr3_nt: TGTGCCAGCAGCATGACAGGGACCAGGGAGACCCAGTACTTC

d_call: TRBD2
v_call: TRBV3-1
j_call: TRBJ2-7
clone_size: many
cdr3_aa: CASSQDTSAYYEQYF
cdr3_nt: TGTGCCAGCAGCCAAGACACTAGCGCTTACTACGAGCAGTACTTC

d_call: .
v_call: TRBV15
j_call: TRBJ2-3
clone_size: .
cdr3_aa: CATSRVIRLAAGTQYF
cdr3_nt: TGTGCCACCAGCAGAGTCATTCGCCTAGCAGCGGGTACGCAGTATTTT

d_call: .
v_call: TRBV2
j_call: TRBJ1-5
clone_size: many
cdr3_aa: CASSVQGGEPQHF
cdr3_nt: TGTGCCAGCAGTGTACAGGGCGGGGAGCCCCAGCATTTT

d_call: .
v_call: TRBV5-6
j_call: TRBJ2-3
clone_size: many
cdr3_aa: CASSSLEGKRDTQYF
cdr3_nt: TGTGCCAGCAGCTCCCTTGAGGGGAAGAGGGATACGCAGTATTTT

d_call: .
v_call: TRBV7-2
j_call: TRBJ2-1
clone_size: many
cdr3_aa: CASSYWDTSNNEQFF
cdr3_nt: TGTGCCAGCAGTTACTGGGACACCTCGAACAATGAGCAGTTCTTC

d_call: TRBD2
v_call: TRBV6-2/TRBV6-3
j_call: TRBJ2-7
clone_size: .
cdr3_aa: CASSGELVGREVPYEQYF
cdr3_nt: TGTGCCAGCAGTGGAGAATTAGTGGGGCGGGAGGTACCCTACGAGCAGTACTTC

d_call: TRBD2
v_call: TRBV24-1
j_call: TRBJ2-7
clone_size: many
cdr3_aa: CATSDASGSLPYEQYF
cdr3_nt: TGTGCCACCAGTGACGCTAGCGGGAGCCTCCCCTACGAGCAGTACTTC

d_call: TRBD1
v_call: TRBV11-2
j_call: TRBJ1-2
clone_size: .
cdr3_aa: CASSNRGPGDYGYTF
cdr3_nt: TGTGCCAGCAGCAACAGGGGCCCCGGGGACTATGGCTACACCTTC

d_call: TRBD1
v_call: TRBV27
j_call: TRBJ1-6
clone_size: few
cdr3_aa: CASGSGTGFSPLHF
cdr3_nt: TGTGCCAGCGGATCCGGGACAGGGTTTTCACCCCTCCACTTT

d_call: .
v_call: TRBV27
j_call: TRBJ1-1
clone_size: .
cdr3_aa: CASSLTGLHTEAFF
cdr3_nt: TGTGCCAGCAGTTTGACAGGCCTTCACACTGAAGCTTTCTTT

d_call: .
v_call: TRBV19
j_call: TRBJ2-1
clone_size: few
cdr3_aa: CASSDRHLYQTYNEQFF
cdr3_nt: TGTGCCAGTAGTGACAGGCACCTTTATCAAACCTACAATGAGCAGTTCTTC

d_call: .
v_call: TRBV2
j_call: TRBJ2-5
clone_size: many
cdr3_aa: CASHPEAGAIQETQYF
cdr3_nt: TGTGCCAGCCACCCCGAGGCAGGGGCGATCCAAGAGACCCAGTACTTC

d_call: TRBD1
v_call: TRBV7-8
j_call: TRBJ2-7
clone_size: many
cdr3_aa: CASSLGDRNSYEQYF
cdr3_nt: TGTGCCAGCAGCTTAGGGGACAGGAACTCCTACGAGCAGTACTTC